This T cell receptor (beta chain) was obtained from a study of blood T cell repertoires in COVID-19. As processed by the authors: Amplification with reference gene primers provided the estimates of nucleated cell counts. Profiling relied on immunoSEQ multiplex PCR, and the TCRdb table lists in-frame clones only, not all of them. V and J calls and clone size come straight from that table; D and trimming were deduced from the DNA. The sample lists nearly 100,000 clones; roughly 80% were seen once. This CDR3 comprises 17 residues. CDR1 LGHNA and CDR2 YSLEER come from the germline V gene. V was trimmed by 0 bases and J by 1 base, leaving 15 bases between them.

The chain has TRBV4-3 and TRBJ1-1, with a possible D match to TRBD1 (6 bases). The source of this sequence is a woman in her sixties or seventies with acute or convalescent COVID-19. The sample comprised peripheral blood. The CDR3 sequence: CASSQDRPVGGNTEAFF. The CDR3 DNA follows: TGCGCCAGCAGCCAAGATCGACCCGTAGGGGGGAACACTGAAGCTTTCTTT.